This entry describes one T cell receptor (beta chain). Antigen specificity is unknown. The data stem from a study of Ad26.COV2.S vaccination and SARS-CoV-2 variants. Study as a whole: Ad26.COV2.S was injected intramuscularly once or twice, 56 days apart.

Findings and caveats of the study: It was reported that spike-specific CD8+ and CD4+ T cell responses were substantially broad after vaccination. Quantification of TCR breadth and depth may have yielded underestimates of total T cell responses.

Sample treatment: about 20 received Ad26.COV2.S at low or high dose, single or two shots; several received placebo; per-sample allocation not given. The investigators took samples on day 63 after the first vaccine or placebo injection. Donation came from an adult in Boston who was aged 18-55 years. CDR1 and CDR2 (germline): SGHNT, YYREEE (reference sequence). CDR3 size: 15 residues. After removal of 3 bases from V and 2 bases from J, the junction contained 1 base not matched to a gene. TCRdb's table, derived via immunoSEQ multiplex PCR, lists solely in-frame clones and lacks some. Among roughly 300,000 clones, roughly 90% were seen once, and the ten largest hold 6.4%.

This rearrangement joins TRBV5-4 to TRBJ2-3; 12 bases are a match to TRBD1. This TCR was sampled from a person between 18 and 59 years old who received the Ad26.COV2.S COVID-19 vaccine or a placebo. The sample consisted of peripheral blood, taken in a trial of Ad26.COV2.S vaccine versus placebo. CDR3 coding DNA: TGTGCCAGCAGCTGGGACAGGGGGCCCACAGATACGCAGTATTTT. Protein sequence: CASSWDRGPTDTQYF. Filled out from reference TRBV5-4 and TRBJ2-3, the complete variable domain reads ETGVTQSPTHLIKTRGQQVTLRCSSQSGHNTVSWYQQALGQGPQFIFQYYREEENGRGNFPPRFSGLQFPNYSSELNVNALELDDSALYLCASSWDRGPTDTQYFGPGTRLTVL.